The rows below give T cell receptor beta chains drawn from one sample of a study of graft-versus-host responses after intestinal transplantation. TCRdb's copy holds only in-frame clones and misses some; the assay was immunoSEQ multiplex PCR. The table records over 55,000 clones, roughly 84% of them present only once. Their antigen targets remain unknown. Sequenced here: unstimulated CD4+ T cells sorted from spleen or lymph node cells, sampled before transplant. These receptors came from a human donor who was the organ donor for an intestinal transplant. The CDR3 runs from the conserved cysteine through the conserved F or W. D genes are given only for firm matches. Size tells how often a clone was seen (once, few, many) or the class of an expanded clone, and some rows leave it out.

TRBV5-6,TRBD1,.,TRBJ1-4,TGTGCCAGCAGCCCCGCGACAGGGGGCGCAGGAAAACTGTTTTTT,CASSPATGGAGKLFF
TRBV11-2,TRBD1,.,TRBJ2-2,TGTGCCAGCAGTCTCGGGGGACAGGGTTCCACCGGGGAGCTGTTTTTT,CASSLGGQGSTGELFF
TRBV29-1,TRBD1,.,TRBJ1-5,TGCAGCGTGAGACAGGGGAACCAGCCCCAGCATTTT,CSVRQGNQPQHF
TRBV18,.,.,TRBJ2-1,TGTGCCAGCTCACCACTGAGGCTACTCAATGAGCAGTTCTTC,CASSPLRLLNEQFF
TRBV7-3,TRBD2,.,TRBJ2-1,TGTGCCAGCAGCCTCGGGGGGGTGACCTACAATGAGCAGTTCTTC,CASSLGGVTYNEQFF
TRBV29-1,TRBD2,.,TRBJ2-1,TGCAGCGTGACTGGCCTAGCGGTCTACAATGAGCAGTTCTTC,CSVTGLAVYNEQFF
TRBV6-1,.,.,TRBJ2-1,TGTGCCAGCAGTGAGGGGGACGGGAGCTACAATGAGCAGTTCTTC,CASSEGDGSYNEQFF
TRBV7-2,.,.,TRBJ1-2,TGTGCCAGCAGCTATGCAGGACAGTCTAACTATGGCTACACCTTC,CASSYAGQSNYGYTF
TRBV4-1,.,.,TRBJ2-5,TGCGCCAGCAGCCAAGTCTCGGGGTCCCTCTTCCAAGAGACCCAGTACTTC,CASSQVSGSLFQETQYF
TRBV2,TRBD1,once,TRBJ1-2,TGTGCCAGCAGAACCCGGGACAGTTCGGGCTATGGCTACACCTTC,CASRTRDSSGYGYTF
TRBV19,TRBD1,.,TRBJ1-6,TGTGCCAGTAGGCGAGGACAGGGAAATTCACCCCTCCACTTT,CASRRGQGNSPLHF
TRBV14,TRBD1,.,TRBJ2-2,TGTGCCAGCAGCCGAGCGACAGGGGCCACCGGGGAGCTGTTTTTT,CASSRATGATGELFF
TRBV18,.,.,TRBJ2-2,TGTGCCAGCTCACCAACACCGAACACCGGGGAGCTGTTTTTT,CASSPTPNTGELFF
TRBV6-5,TRBD1,.,TRBJ2-5,TGTGCCAGCAGTTACTCGGCAGGGGGTAGGGAGACCCAGTACTTC,CASSYSAGGRETQYF
TRBV5-1,.,.,TRBJ2-5,TGCGCCAGCAGCCCCTTAAGCCCACAAGAGACCCAGTACTTC,CASSPLSPQETQYF
TRBV2,.,.,TRBJ2-1,TGTGCCAGCAGACTAGCAGCGACCTCCTACAATGAGCAGTTCTTC,CASRLAATSYNEQFF
TRBV4-1,TRBD1,.,TRBJ1-2,TGCGCCAGCAGCCAAGATCAGGGGGACTATGGCTACACCTTC,CASSQDQGDYGYTF
TRBV21-1,.,few,TRBJ2-2,TGTGCCAGCAGCAAAAAGGGCAGGACAGGGAACACCGGGGAGCTGTTTTTT,CASSKKGRTGNTGELFF
TRBV5-4,.,.,TRBJ1-4,TGTGCCAGCAGCGAAGAAGGCGGGAGGGAAAAACTGTTTTTT,CASSEEGGREKLFF
TRBV4-2,.,.,TRBJ1-2,TGTGCCAGCAGCCAAGAATCCGGCAGGGGAGCTAACTATGGCTACACCTTC,CASSQESGRGANYGYTF
TRBV7-9,TRBD1,few,TRBJ1-1,TGTGCCAGCAGCTCCCCCCCCGAAAAGGGGGCGAACACTGAAGCTTTCTTT,CASSSPPEKGANTEAFF
TRBV27,TRBD1,.,TRBJ1-1,TGTGCCAGCAGTTTAGTGACAGGGGATACTGAAGCTTTCTTT,CASSLVTGDTEAFF
TRBV2,TRBD2,.,TRBJ2-1,TGTGCCAGCAGCCCCCAGCGGGGGGCCGGCGGCATGTCGCGGTTCTTC,CASSPQRGAGGMSRFF
TRBV4-1,TRBD1,.,TRBJ1-2,TGCGCCAGCAGCCAGAGTCGACAGGGCAACTATGGCTACACCTTC,CASSQSRQGNYGYTF
TRBV6-1,TRBD1,.,TRBJ1-6,TGTGCCAGCAGGGACAGGGGCTCATATAATTCACCCCTCCACTTT,CASRDRGSYNSPLHF
TRBV2,.,.,TRBJ1-5,TGTGCCAGCAGGGCCCCGAGAGGTGGCAATCAGCCCCAGCATTTT,CASRAPRGGNQPQHF
TRBV2,TRBD1,.,TRBJ1-2,TGTGCCAGCAGTGATACAGGGGGAAATGGCTACACCTTC,CASSDTGGNGYTF
TRBV6-1,.,.,TRBJ1-1,TGTGCCAGCAGAATGATAGTGAACACTGAAGCTTTCTTT,CASRMIVNTEAFF
TRBV5-4,TRBD1,.,TRBJ2-2,TGTGCCAGCAGCGATGGTGACAGGGTAAAAACCGGGGAGCTGTTTTTT,CASSDGDRVKTGELFF
TRBV7-7,TRBD1,.,TRBJ1-2,TGTGCTAGCAGCTTAGAGGGGGCGTTAGATGGCTACACCTTC,CASSLEGALDGYTF
TRBV6-5,TRBD1,.,TRBJ1-3,TGTGCCAGCAGTTACAGGGGGCAGGGGCCAGGAAACACCATATATTTT,CASSYRGQGPGNTIYF
TRBV5-5,.,.,TRBJ1-5,TGTGCCAGCAGCTTGGTAAATCAGCCCCAGCATTTT,CASSLVNQPQHF
TRBV15,.,.,TRBJ1-3,TGTGCCACCAGCAGAGATAAGGGGGGGTCTGGAAACACCATATATTTT,CATSRDKGGSGNTIYF
TRBV7-2,TRBD1,once,TRBJ1-1,TGTGCCAGCAGCTACAGGGGATATAACACTGAAGCTTTCTTT,CASSYRGYNTEAFF
TRBV28,.,.,TRBJ2-5,TGTGCCAGCAGTTCCGACCTCGGGACACATGGCCAGTACTTC,CASSSDLGTHGQYF
TRBV10-3,TRBD2,.,TRBJ2-3,TGTGCCACCGCAATGGGGGGAGGGTACACAGATACGCAGTATTTT,CATAMGGGYTDTQYF
TRBV19,TRBD1,few,TRBJ1-6,TGTGCCAGTAGTACCGGACAGGGGGCGAATTCACCCCTCCACTTT,CASSTGQGANSPLHF
TRBV28,TRBD1,.,TRBJ1-4,TGTGCCAGCAGTTCCCGGGACAGGGGTTGGGAAAAACTGTTTTTT,CASSSRDRGWEKLFF
TRBV5-1,.,.,TRBJ1-4,TGCGCCAGCAGAACCCTGCTGGAAGGCGGTGAAAAACTGTTTTTT,CASRTLLEGGEKLFF
TRBV6-5,TRBD1,few,TRBJ1-1,TGTGCCAGCAAACTGGACAGGCCTGGGAACACTGAAGCTTTCTTT,CASKLDRPGNTEAFF
TRBV14,.,.,TRBJ2-3,TGTGCCAGCAGCCAAGATTGGTCCCGGGTTACGCAGTATTTT,CASSQDWSRVTQYF
TRBV7-2,.,.,TRBJ1-1,TGTGCCAGCAGCCAACCAGGGTTCATGAACACTGAAGCTTTCTTT,CASSQPGFMNTEAFF
TRBV2,.,.,TRBJ1-5,TGTGCCAGCAGTGAGCAAACAGGGATCAATCAGCCCCAGCATTTT,CASSEQTGINQPQHF
TRBV5-1,TRBD2,.,TRBJ2-3,TGCGCCAGCAGCTTGCCGGGGGGAAGCACAGATACGCAGTATTTT,CASSLPGGSTDTQYF
TRBV28,.,.,TRBJ1-4,TGTGCCAGCAGTCCCCAAGGGGCACGGGAAAAACTGTTTTTT,CASSPQGAREKLFF